A single sample gave rise to the 18 T cell receptor beta chains below, sequenced in a study of tumor and adjacent non-tumor tissue in lung cancer. RNA was extracted from bulk tissue without any cell sorting. A modified ARM-PCR protocol with three rounds of nested PCR amplified TCRbeta. TCRdb passed the multiplex PCR reads through MiXCR, listing each CDR3 protein once. The sample carries 55,000 to 75,000 distinct CDR3 sequences, just under 60% recorded once. The sample comprised lung tumor tissue. The receptors derive from a man in his fifties or sixties with non-small cell lung cancer.

About this clonotype: One junction end disagrees with the germline gene, perhaps due to a read error. V is TRBV2 and J is TRBJ1-2, with D hard to call. The CDR3 runs 12 residues. Looked up from germline, CDR1 is SNHLY and CDR2 is FYNNEI. CDR3 loop: CASSEDSYGYIF. The CDR3 DNA is TGTGCCAGCAGTGAAGACAGCTATGGCTACATCTTC.

The chain links TRBV6-5 to TRBJ1-5, with D possibly being TRBD1 (5 bases). In germline, CDR1 is MNHEY, CDR2 SVGAGI. CDR3 length equals 15 residues. The germline V and J ends were trimmed by 4 bases and 11 bases, with 21 bases remaining between them. CDR3 loop: CASSFRVNSNHSQHF. The CDR3 DNA sequence: TGTGCCAGCAGTTTCAGGGTGAATAGCAATCATTCCCAGCATTTT.

Comments on this clonotype: A read error may produce the germline difference seen at one junction end. This CDR3 reads CASSPRRASGRSNEQSF. The CDR3 DNA follows: TGTGCCAGCAGCCCCCGGAGGGCCAGCGGGAGATCCAATGAGCAGTCTTTC. V usage is TRBV7-9 and J usage is TRBJ2-1; 8 bases are shared with TRBD2. The CDR3 covers 17 residues. The germline V gene encodes CDR1 SEHNR and CDR2 FQNEAQ (reference sequence).

Comments on this clonotype: This may stem from a read error, because a much larger clone lies one nucleotide away. J is TRBJ1-6 and V is TRBV5-6; possible D gene TRBD1, 5 bases. This CDR3 region has 15 residues. Looked up from germline, CDR1 is SGHDT and CDR2 is YYEEEE. For the CDR3, the DNA is TGTGCCTGCAGCTTGGGGGGGATCGTAAATTCACCCCTCCACTTT. This codes for CACSLGGIVNSPLHF.

V gene TRBV20-1 combines with J gene TRBJ1-1, with D possibly TRBD1 on 5 matching bases. Trimming removed 0 bases from V and 4 bases from J, with 12 bases in between. Germline CDR1 is DFQATT and CDR2 is SNEGSKA (reference sequence). There are 14 residues in the CDR3. CDR3 sequence (DNA): TGCAGTGCTAGAGATCGAGGGAGGGGCACTGAAGCTTTCTTT. Encoded protein: CSARDRGRGTEAFF.

This clonotype was recorded many times. The chain is built from TRBV6-5 and TRBJ2-7; 10 nucleotides align to TRBD2. Germline trimming cut 4 bases from V and 4 bases from J; bases unmatched to any gene: 7. Germline-derived CDR1 and CDR2 are MNHEY and SVGAGI. The CDR3 covers 15 residues. This CDR3 reads CASSSPSGGAYEQYF. CDR3 DNA: TGTGCCAGCAGTTCCCCAAGCGGGGGGGCGTACGAGCAGTACTTC.

This clonotype was seen just once. A much larger clone sits a single nucleotide away, making a read error possible. The CDR3 ends on some other residue instead of the conserved phenylalanine or tryptophan, so this is likely a read error. The rearrangement links TRBV4-2 to TRBJ2-5, with 7 nucleotides matching TRBD1. Trimming at V came to 5 bases and at J to 5 bases, leaving 11 bases not matched to a gene. Looked up from germline, CDR1 is LGHNA and CDR2 is YNFKEQ. This CDR3 contains 15 residues. The CDR3, as DNA: TGTGCCAGCAGCTCCCCCGGGACAGCAGGGGAGACCCAGTACTAC. Translation gives CASSSPGTAGETQYY.

Of note for this clonotype: Given a much more abundant clone one base away, this may be a read error. The chain couples TRBV29-1 to TRBJ2-4; 7 bases fit TRBD2. The germline V gene has CDR1 SQVTM and CDR2 ANQGSEA. This CDR3 has 12 residues. The CDR3 DNA sequence: TGCAACGTTGGGGACTATCAAAACATTCAGTACTTC. Protein sequence: CNVGDYQNIQYF.

On this clonotype itself: This CDR3 fails to terminate in the conserved phenylalanine or tryptophan, so it likely reflects a read error. The chain uses TRBV6-5 and TRBJ2-2; possibly TRBD1 for D (5 bases). The germline CDR1 and CDR2 sequences are MNHEY and SVGAGI. The V gene lost 0 bases and the J gene lost 1 base, with 12 bases spanning the gap. The length of the CDR3 is 17 residues. CDR3 sequence: CASSYSLVGLNTGELFL. CDR3 coding DNA: TGTGCCAGCAGTTACTCCCTAGTGGGGCTGAACACCGGGGAGCTGTTTTTA.

About this clonotype: Because the CDR3 is missing its conserved closing phenylalanine or tryptophan, this is likely a read error. The chain links TRBV10-1 to TRBJ2-7; D not certain. The V and J ends lost 0 bases and 4 bases respectively, with 7 bases between them. The CDR3 is 13 residues long. The germline CDR1 and CDR2 sequences are WNHNN and SYGVQD (reference sequence). The CDR3 coding sequence is TGCGCCAGCAGTGAGTCTCCGACTTACGAGCAGTACCTC. Translation: CASSESPTYEQYL.

About this clonotype itself: A much larger clone lies a single base off, so this may be a read error. The rearrangement uses TRBV4-2 and TRBJ2-7; D possibly corresponds to TRBD1 (5 bases). Germline V lookup: CDR1 LGHNA, CDR2 YNFKEQ. The CDR3 covers 17 residues. The V end was cut by 4 bases, the J end by 9 bases, with 28 bases between. This CDR3 reads CASSRDSYRYSLRGQYF. CDR3 sequence (DNA): TGTGCCAGCAGCCGAGATTCGTACCGCTACTCTTTAAGGGGGCAGTACTTC.

A single count supports this clonotype. A much more abundant neighbour one base away suggests this may be a read error. This chain links TRBV12-3 or TRBV12-4 with TRBJ2-5, with TRBD2 identical over 7 bases. With V trimmed by 8 bases and J by 0 bases, 3 bases remained unmatched. This CDR3 is built from 13 residues. This CDR3 is CASGRGDQETQYF. In nucleotides, the CDR3 is TGTGCCAGCGGTCGGGGGGACCAAGAGACCCAGTACTTC.

This clonotype was seen ten or more times. The chain has TRBV5-5 and TRBJ2-7, with TRBD2 as a possible D gene (5 bases). The CDR3 is 16 residues long. V was pared by 0 bases and J by 0 bases, with 13 bases between. CDR1 and CDR2 (germline): SGHKS, YYEKEE (reference sequence). In DNA, the CDR3 is TGTGCCAGCAGCTTGGCTTTGGCGGGTTACTCCTACGAGCAGTACTTC. This gives the protein CASSLALAGYSYEQYF.

With respect to this clonotype: One junction end disagrees with the germline gene, perhaps due to a read error. V gene TRBV5-4 combines with J gene TRBJ2-3; D may be TRBD2 (5 bases). There are 14 residues in the CDR3. Germline CDR1 is SGHNT and CDR2 is YYREEE (reference sequence). The CDR3 bases are TGTACCAGCAGCGCGGACTGGGACACAGATACGCAGTATTTT. Its protein is CTSSADWDTDTQYF.

A word on this clonotype: A much larger clone differs by one base, so this may be a read error. The gene calls are TRBV10-3 and TRBJ2-3; 8 bases are a match to TRBD2. The CDR3 totals 15 residues. Germline assignment: CDR1 ENHRY and CDR2 SYGVKD. DNA for the CDR3: TGTGCCATCAGTGAGGTCCGGGGGGGCACAGATATGCAGTATTTT. It codes for CAISEVRGGTDMQYF.

The table lists this clonotype with many counts. The V call is TRBV5-1, the J call TRBJ2-7, with 15 bases that match TRBD2. The length of the CDR3 is 14 residues. From germline, CDR1 is SGHRS and CDR2 YFSETQ. With V trimmed by 4 bases and J by 6 bases, 2 bases remained unmatched. The CDR3 DNA is TGCGCCAGCAGCCCGGGACTAGCGGGAGGCGAGCAGTACTTC. This gives the protein CASSPGLAGGEQYF.

As to this clonotype: Because the CDR3 is missing its conserved closing phenylalanine or tryptophan, this is likely a read error. The DNA is left out, because the CDR3 cannot be placed on it with certainty; the CDR3 is given as TCRdb lists it. The chain employs TRBV6-6 and TRBJ1-6. Inclusive of both ends, the CDR3 amounts to 17 amino acids. Germline V gene lookup returns CDR1 MNHNY and CDR2 SVGAGI (reference sequence). The CDR3 loop is CASSYDETSSYNSPPHL.

As regards this clonotype: A much bigger clone sits one base away, suggesting this may be a read error. This chain links TRBV6-6 with TRBJ1-1; D remains unclear. The CDR3 is 11 residues long. Germline CDR1 reads MNHNY; CDR2 reads SVGAGI (reference sequence). The CDR3: CAVGRNTEAFF. Here the CDR3 DNA reads TGTGCAGTGGGCCGGAACACTGAAGCTTTCTTT.